These 29 T cell receptor beta chains were all obtained from the same sample, sequenced in a study of blood T cell repertoires in COVID-19. Assay used: immunoSEQ multiplex PCR; TCRdb lists only in-frame clones, some missing. Counted here are about 480,000 clones, around 89% occurring once; the ten biggest clones make up approximately 4.3%. Sample: peripheral blood. These receptors all come from a woman between 25 and 40 years old with acute or convalescent COVID-19.

The chain uses TRBV2 and TRBJ2-7; TRBD1 matches at 9 bases. CDR3 size: 16 residues. The germline V gene has CDR1 SNHLY and CDR2 FYNNEI. The J segment lost 3 bases and the V segment lost 2 bases, leaving 8 bases of the junction unmatched. The CDR3 DNA reads TGTGCCAGCAGTGAAATAGGGACAGGGAAAGTCTACGAGCAGTACTTC. This codes for CASSEIGTGKVYEQYF. Looking up the rest from reference TRBV2 and TRBJ2-7 gives the full variable domain: EPEVTQTPSHQVTQMGQEVILRCVPISNHLYFYWYRQILGQKVEFLVSFYNNEISEKSEIFDDQFSVERPDGSNFTLKIRSTKLEDSAMYFCASSEIGTGKVYEQYFGPGTRLTVT.

This rearrangement joins TRBV4-1 to TRBJ2-1; 7 nucleotides align to TRBD2. Germline CDR1 MGHRA, CDR2 YSYEKL. The CDR3 has 16 residues. With 0 bases clipped from V and 2 bases from J, the junction kept 4 bases outside the gene matches. The CDR3 loop is CASSQEGRGTYNEQFF. The CDR3 region has the DNA TGCGCCAGCAGCCAAGAGGGGCGGGGGACCTACAATGAGCAGTTCTTC.

The chain has TRBV15 and TRBJ2-3, with 7 positions matching TRBD2. Per the germline V gene, CDR1 is LNHNV and CDR2 is YYDKDF (reference sequence). Losses at the gene ends were 2 bases for V and 1 base for J; bases not matched to a gene: 9. This CDR3 contains 17 residues. The CDR3 coding sequence is TGTGCCACCAGCAGACAATTAGGACTAGACCGCACAGATACGCAGTATTTT. Translated: CATSRQLGLDRTDTQYF.

The chain has TRBV7-9 and TRBJ1-6; possibly TRBD1 for D (5 bases). Per the germline V gene, CDR1 is SEHNR and CDR2 is FQNEAQ (reference sequence). V dropped 1 base and J dropped 6 bases, with 7 bases sitting between them. This CDR3 comprises 14 residues. DNA for the CDR3: TGTGCCAGCAGCTTAGGGGGGGGTAATTCACCCCTCCACTTT. Translation gives CASSLGGGNSPLHF.

This clone appeared a few times. This chain's CDR3 is CASSQGFNSPLHF. CDR3 DNA sequence: TGTGCCAGCAGCCAGGGGTTTAATTCACCCCTCCACTTT. The V call is TRBV6-6, the J call TRBJ1-6; possible D gene TRBD1, 6 bases. V was shortened by 6 bases and J by 6 bases, with 9 bases between the two germline ends. Germline loops: CDR1 MNHNY, CDR2 SVGAGI (reference sequence). This CDR3 has 13 amino acids.

The chain couples TRBV14 to TRBJ2-7; tentatively, D is TRBD1 (6 bases). The CDR3 is 13 residues long. The V and J ends lost 3 bases and 3 bases respectively, with 9 bases between them. Per germline, CDR1 SGHDN and CDR2 FVKESK. The DNA for the CDR3 is TGTGCCAGCAGCCAGGACAGCGTCTACGAGCAGTACTTC. This sequence encodes CASSQDSVYEQYF.

The J gene is TRBJ2-1, the V gene TRBV7-8; possible D gene TRBD1, 6 bases. This CDR3 spans 16 amino acids. Trimming removed 4 bases at V and 5 bases at J, with 18 bases between. Germline V lookup: CDR1 SGHVS, CDR2 FQNEAQ. The CDR3 bases are TGTGCCAGCAGCTCCAGACGGGACATAAAGCACAATGAGCAGTTCTTC. Its protein product is CASSSRRDIKHNEQFF.

To note about this clone: Other DNA sequences from this sample encode an identical CDR3 as well. The chain combines TRBV5-1 with TRBJ2-5, with D uncertain. CDR1 and CDR2 from the germline V gene are SGHRS and YFSETQ. CDR3 length: 11 residues. V was trimmed by 2 bases and J by 5 bases, leaving 4 bases between them. The CDR3 loop reads CASSLQETQYF. The CDR3 nucleotides are TGCGCCAGCAGCTTACAGGAGACCCAGTACTTC. The whole variable domain, remainder taken from reference TRBV5-1 and TRBJ2-5, is KAGVTQTPRYLIKTRGQQVTLSCSPISGHRSVSWYQQTPGQGLQFLFEYFSETQRNKGNFPGRFSGRQFSNSRSEMNVSTLELGDSALYLCASSLQETQYFGPGTRLLVL.

This clone appeared a few times. The genes are TRBV5-1 and TRBJ2-7; 7 bases map to TRBD1. The CDR3 totals 14 residues. Unmatched junction bases numbered 5, after V lost 1 base and J lost 4 bases. Germline V gives CDR1 SGHRS, CDR2 YFSETQ. CDR3 loop: CASSLYPGGYEQYF. Here the CDR3 DNA reads TGCGCCAGCAGCTTGTATCCAGGGGGTTACGAGCAGTACTTC.

A few counts support this clone. V gene TRBV6-5 combines with J gene TRBJ2-7, with TRBD2 matching over 7 bases. CDR3 length: 12 residues. Per the germline V gene, CDR1 is MNHEY and CDR2 is SVGAGI. V lost 6 bases, J lost 2 bases, and 1 base stayed unmatched. The CDR3 coding sequence is TGTGCCAGCAGGGCGGGGGCCTACGAGCAGTACTTC. It is translated as CASRAGAYEQYF.

The chain joins TRBV5-6 to TRBJ2-3; D is uncertain. V gave up 3 bases and J gave up 0 bases, with 17 bases separating them. Germline CDR1 reads SGHDT; CDR2 reads YYEEEE. CDR3 size: 17 residues. The CDR3 nucleotides are TGTGCCAGCAGCTCGCTCCCGTCGAAAACTAGCACAGATACGCAGTATTTT. This gives the protein CASSSLPSKTSTDTQYF.

The CDR3 bases are TGTGCCAGCAGTCTACAGGGGGCTGGAGGCTACACCTTC. Protein product: CASSLQGAGGYTF. The rearrangement joins TRBV3-1 (or the pseudogene TRBV3-2) to TRBJ1-2; TRBD1 matches 9 bases. Germline values: CDR1 LGHDT, CDR2 YNNKEL (reference sequence). CDR3 size: 13 residues. Trimming took 6 bases from V and 8 from J; bases not matched to a gene: 7.

J is TRBJ1-1 and V is TRBV7-9, with 8 positions matching TRBD1. V dropped 1 base and J dropped 6; count of bases not matched to a gene: 7. Per germline, CDR1 SEHNR and CDR2 FQNEAQ (reference sequence). The CDR3 contains 15 residues. DNA for the CDR3: TGTGCCAGCAGCTTAGGCATGGGACAGGCGTCTGAAGCTTTCTTT. Residues: CASSLGMGQASEAFF.

The chain combines TRBV28 with TRBJ1-4; no definite D call. Germline loops: CDR1 MDHEN, CDR2 SYDVKM. Deletions cut 6 bases from V and 0 bases from J, with 17 bases between. The CDR3 covers 17 residues. The CDR3 DNA reads as TGTGCCAGCAGCGTACCGATGGATAGCGCAACTAATGAAAAACTGTTTTTT. It yields the protein CASSVPMDSATNEKLFF.

V gene TRBV6-5 combines with J gene TRBJ1-2, with TRBD1 as a possible D gene (6 bases). The CDR3 contains 14 residues. Germline loops: CDR1 MNHEY, CDR2 SVGAGI. V shed 0 bases and J shed 5 bases, with 10 bases lying between them. CDR3 bases: TGTGCCAGCAGTTACTCCGGGACATTTTATGGCTACACCTTC. Its translation: CASSYSGTFYGYTF.

The genes are TRBV7-9 and TRBJ2-3, with D unresolved. The CDR3 length is 13 residues. Germline CDR1 and CDR2: SEHNR and FQNEAQ (reference sequence). V lost 7 bases and J 5 bases, leaving 13 bases between the germline ends. The CDR3 reads CASTLPTKDTQYF. Written as DNA, the CDR3 is TGTGCCAGCACCCTCCCAACAAAAGATACGCAGTATTTT.

V and J are TRBV6-1 and TRBJ1-3; TRBD1 matches at 7 bases. The CDR3 contains 17 residues. J was trimmed by 2 bases and V by 0 bases; bases with no gene match: 7. Germline V gives CDR1 MNHNS, CDR2 SASEGT. The CDR3 DNA reads TGTGCCAGCAGTGAAGCAGGGGGCAGGGCGACTGGAAACACCATATATTTT. It codes for CASSEAGGRATGNTIYF.

The rearrangement joins TRBV28 to TRBJ2-5; the match to TRBD1 covers 8 bases. This CDR3 is 15 amino acids long. J lost 4 bases, V lost 8 bases, and 12 bases had no gene match. CDR1 is MDHEN and CDR2 is SYDVKM in the germline V gene. CDR3 protein: CASQEGWTGPETQYF. CDR3 in DNA: TGTGCCAGCCAGGAGGGCTGGACAGGGCCAGAGACCCAGTACTTC.

J is TRBJ1-2 and V is TRBV15, with 7 bases that match TRBD1. V lost 1 base and J lost 4; bases outside the gene matches: 0. Germline assignment: CDR1 LNHNV and CDR2 YYDKDF (reference sequence). The CDR3 loop spans 13 amino acids. Here the CDR3 reads CATSRGDSYGYTF. The CDR3 DNA sequence: TGTGCCACCAGCAGAGGGGACAGCTATGGCTACACCTTC.

The V gene is TRBV28, the J gene TRBJ2-5, with 7 bases lining up with TRBD2. The CDR3 consists of 15 residues. V lost 5 bases to trimming and J lost 5 bases; unmatched junction nucleotides: 11. CDR1 is MDHEN and CDR2 is SYDVKM in the germline V gene. The CDR3 loop reads CASSRPQTAGETQYF. The CDR3 bases are TGTGCCAGCAGTCGACCCCAGACAGCGGGGGAGACCCAGTACTTC.

Written as DNA, the CDR3 is TGCGCCAGCAGCTTGAGCGGGGATAGCAATCAGCCCCAGCATTTT. This encodes CASSLSGDSNQPQHF. The genes are TRBV5-1 and TRBJ1-5; D gene ambiguous. Trimming left V 1 base short and J 0 bases short, with 8 bases between. The CDR3 is 15 amino acids. CDR1 SGHRS and CDR2 YFSETQ come from the germline V gene. Filled out from reference TRBV5-1 and TRBJ1-5, the complete variable domain reads KAGVTQTPRYLIKTRGQQVTLSCSPISGHRSVSWYQQTPGQGLQFLFEYFSETQRNKGNFPGRFSGRQFSNSRSEMNVSTLELGDSALYLCASSLSGDSNQPQHFGDGTRLSIL.

The chain recombines TRBV6-6 with TRBJ2-1, with D possibly TRBD1 on 6 matching bases. Between the trimmed V and J ends, which lost 2 bases and 8 bases, there was a span of 13 bases. The CDR3 consists of 14 residues. The germline V gene encodes CDR1 MNHNY and CDR2 SVGAGI (reference sequence). CDR3 loop: CASSYTTQGHEQFF. The CDR3 DNA sequence: TGTGCCAGCAGTTACACGACACAGGGCCATGAGCAGTTCTTC.

V usage is TRBV12-3 or TRBV12-4 and J usage is TRBJ1-1, with D unclear. The CDR3 runs 13 residues. V dropped 5 bases and J dropped 1 base, with 8 bases sitting between them. CDR3 DNA sequence: TGTGCCAGCAGTGTCGACAAGAACACTGAAGCTTTCTTT. It is translated as CASSVDKNTEAFF.

The rearrangement links TRBV5-1 to TRBJ1-4; 7 bases align to TRBD1. Losses at the gene ends were 4 bases for V and 10 bases for J; bases not matched to a gene: 16. CDR1 SGHRS and CDR2 YFSETQ come from the germline V gene. The CDR3 totals 16 residues. CDR3 residues: CASSLGTDPPPGKLFF. The CDR3 DNA reads TGCGCCAGCAGCCTAGGGACAGATCCTCCTCCTGGAAAACTGTTTTTT.

This chain uses TRBV5-1 with TRBJ1-1; D gene unclear. The CDR3 consists of 14 residues. Trimming removed 0 bases at V and 4 bases at J, with 10 bases between. The V gene's germline CDR1 is SGHRS and CDR2 YFSETQ. CDR3 protein: CASSLVGLGTEAFF. CDR3 nucleotides: TGCGCCAGCAGCTTGGTTGGGCTCGGCACTGAAGCTTTCTTT.

This clone was seen only once. This chain joins TRBV11-2 and TRBJ1-2; 8 bases match TRBD1. V lost 6 bases, J lost 2 bases, and 11 bases stayed unmatched. This CDR3 has 16 amino acids. From germline, CDR1 is SGHAT and CDR2 FQNNGV. For the CDR3, the DNA is TGTGCCAGCAGTTCTCGACAGGGGAGAAGGAACTATGGCTACACCTTC. Protein sequence: CASSSRQGRRNYGYTF.

The chain combines TRBV27 with TRBJ1-1; tentative D call: TRBD1 (5 bases). CDR3 length: 16 residues. V lost 4 bases and J lost 6, with 21 bases in between. Germline V gene sequence: CDR1 MNHEY, CDR2 SMNVEV (reference sequence). As DNA, the CDR3 is TGTGCCAGCAGTTCAGGAGTAGGGGTTACCACCGCTGAAGCTTTCTTT. Its translation: CASSSGVGVTTAEAFF.

The chain uses TRBV6-5 and TRBJ2-1; 8 bases are a match to TRBD2. V lost 5 bases, J lost 5 bases, and 5 bases stayed unmatched. The germline V gene encodes CDR1 MNHEY and CDR2 SVGAGI. This CDR3 contains 14 residues. CDR3 nucleotide sequence: TGTGCCAGCAGTCGAAAACTAGCGGACAATGAGCAGTTCTTC. Translated, it gives CASSRKLADNEQFF.

The DNA for the CDR3 is TGTGCCAGCAGCTTAGTAGGACAGCTGGGGACCCAGTACTTC. Translated, it gives CASSLVGQLGTQYF. The chain combines TRBV7-9 with TRBJ2-5, with D tentatively TRBD1 (6 bases). Germline V gene sequence: CDR1 SEHNR, CDR2 FQNEAQ (reference sequence). The CDR3 sequence is 14 residues long. With 1 base removed from V and 7 bases from J, the gap between germline ends came to 13 bases. The whole variable domain, remainder taken from reference TRBV7-9 and TRBJ2-5, is DTGVSQNPRHKITKRGQNVTFRCDPISEHNRLYWYRQTLGQGPEFLTYFQNEAQLEKSRLLSDRFSAERPKGSFSTLEIQRTEQGDSAMYLCASSLVGQLGTQYFGPGTRLLVL.